Below, 24 T cell receptor beta chains from the same sample are listed, as sequenced in a study of beta chain features in type 1 diabetes. Study observations and caveats: Patients with Type 1 diabetes showed moderately but significantly shorter TCRB CDR3s in all four CD4+ subsets.

The whole isolated RNA underwent reverse transcription, so sequencing captured expressed TCRB transcripts. Sequencing used immunoSEQ multiplex PCR; TCRdb keeps in-frame clones, though not all of them. The sample holds about 650,000 clones; roughly 12% are singletons and the top ten take 0.09% to 0.15%. For these receptors, no antigen is known. Sequenced sample: naive CD4+ T cells from blood. These receptors originate from a young man with type 1 diabetes.

CDR3 sequence: CASSISGYSYNEQFF. CDR3 nucleotide sequence: TGTGCCAGTAGTATCTCAGGCTACTCCTACAATGAGCAGTTCTTC. V is TRBV19 and J is TRBJ2-1; D remains ambiguous. The germline gives CDR1 LNHDA, CDR2 SQIVND (reference sequence). The CDR3 spans 15 residues. V shed 3 bases and J shed 0 bases, with 9 bases lying between them.

J is TRBJ2-3 and V is TRBV4-2, with 11 positions matching TRBD1. The CDR3 is 17 residues long. The germline gives CDR1 LGHNA, CDR2 YNFKEQ. V shed 0 bases and J 6 bases; nucleotides not matched to a gene: 8. CDR3 DNA: TGTGCCAGCAGCCAAGAGTACGGACAGGGGGCCGGGGATACGCAGTATTTT. Its protein product is CASSQEYGQGAGDTQYF.

This chain uses TRBV4-2 with TRBJ2-3, with 9 bases lining up with TRBD1. V was pared by 1 base and J by 4 bases, with 6 bases of the junction left unmatched. The germline V gene has CDR1 LGHNA and CDR2 YNFKEQ. This CDR3 region has 16 residues. The CDR3 DNA follows: TGTGCCAGCAGCCAAGTCGGGGGACAGGGCCCAGATACGCAGTATTTT. This codes for CASSQVGGQGPDTQYF.

This clone has more than one count but fewer than ten. The chain joins TRBV7-3 to TRBJ1-1; D call uncertain. Trimming took off 2 bases at V and 1 base at J, with 11 bases between the two ends. This CDR3 spans 15 amino acids. The V gene's germline CDR1 is SGHTA and CDR2 FQGTGA. CDR3 protein: CASSLWKQGNTEAFF. The CDR3 DNA is TGTGCCAGCAGCTTATGGAAGCAAGGGAACACTGAAGCTTTCTTT.

This clone was recorded a few times. V and J are TRBV14 and TRBJ2-1, with D tentatively TRBD2 (6 bases). The CDR3 spans 12 residues. V was cut by 2 bases and J by 10 bases, with 9 bases left in between. The germline gives CDR1 SGHDN, CDR2 FVKESK. CDR3 residues: CASSQSGPEQFF. The CDR3 region has the DNA TGTGCCAGCAGCCAAAGCGGGCCCGAGCAGTTCTTC. Supplemented by reference TRBV14 and TRBJ2-1, the full variable domain reads EAGVTQFPSHSVIEKGQTVTLRCDPISGHDNLYWYRRVMGKEIKFLLHFVKESKQDESGMPNNRFLAERTGGTYSTLKVQPAELEDSGVYFCASSQSGPEQFFGPGTRLTVL.

This clone came up a few times. The CDR3 spells CASSRAGGQEETQYF. DNA of the CDR3: TGTGCCAGCAGCCGAGCGGGGGGCCAGGAAGAGACCCAGTACTTC. The V gene is TRBV9, the J gene TRBJ2-5, with 9 bases that match TRBD2. The ends lost 4 bases at V and 3 bases at J; junction bases unmatched: 7. This CDR3 spans 15 amino acids. The V gene's germline CDR1 is SGDLS and CDR2 YYNGEE.

The chain has TRBV7-6 and TRBJ1-5; D remains ambiguous. There are 17 residues in the CDR3. The germline V gene has CDR1 SGHVS and CDR2 FNYEAQ. V lost 1 base, J lost 3 bases, and 16 bases lay in between. DNA for the CDR3: TGTGCCAGCAGCTTAGGTATGGGGAGGGCCCCCAATCAGCCCCAGCATTTT. Residues: CASSLGMGRAPNQPQHF. Complete variable domain (other parts from reference TRBV7-6 and TRBJ1-5): GAGVSQSPRYKVTKRGQDVALRCDPISGHVSLYWYRQALGQGPEFLTYFNYEAQQDKSGLPNDRFSAERPEGSISTLTIQRTEQRDSAMYRCASSLGMGRAPNQPQHFGDGTRLSIL.

This clone appeared a few times. The chain couples TRBV18 to TRBJ2-3, with 10 nucleotides matching TRBD1. Per the germline V gene, CDR1 is KGHSH and CDR2 is LQKENI. Losses at the gene ends were 4 bases for V and 5 bases for J; bases not matched to a gene: 9. The CDR3 has 16 residues. The CDR3: CASSLPGTGAGDTQYF. Written as DNA, the CDR3 is TGTGCCAGCTCACTCCCCGGGACAGGGGCCGGAGATACGCAGTATTTT. Together with reference TRBV18 and TRBJ2-3, the CDR3 gives the full variable domain: NAGVMQNPRHLVRRRGQEARLRCSPMKGHSHVYWYRQLPEEGLKFMVYLQKENIIDESGMPKERFSAEFPKEGPSILRIQQVVRGDSAAYFCASSLPGTGAGDTQYFGPGTRLTVL.

As to this clone: The same CDR3 is also encoded by other DNA sequences in this sample. The genes are TRBV18 and TRBJ1-2; 8 nucleotides agree with TRBD1. The germline V gene has CDR1 KGHSH and CDR2 LQKENI. After removal of 3 bases from V and 2 bases from J, the junction contained 5 bases not matched to a gene. This CDR3 is built from 15 residues. DNA of the CDR3: TGTGCCAGCTCACCTACGGGACAGGCAAACTATGGCTACACCTTC. Its protein is CASSPTGQANYGYTF.

This clone has only a few counts. The chain carries TRBV7-9 and TRBJ2-5; 11 bases map to TRBD2. Trimming at V came to 5 bases and at J to 2 bases, leaving 10 bases not matched to a gene. Germline CDR1 is SEHNR and CDR2 is FQNEAQ (reference sequence). The CDR3 is 17 amino acids. CDR3: CASSPLTSGAPQETQYF. DNA for the CDR3: TGTGCCAGCAGCCCCCTGACTAGCGGGGCTCCGCAAGAGACCCAGTACTTC.

There are a few counts of this clone. The chain joins TRBV6-1 to TRBJ2-5; a possible D gene is TRBD1 (5 bases). The length of the CDR3 is 16 residues. Trimming took 1 base from V and 1 from J, leaving 13 bases between them. Germline assignment: CDR1 MNHNS and CDR2 SASEGT. CDR3 DNA: TGTGCCAGCAGTGAAGAGACAGCAATATTCCAAGAGACCCAGTACTTC. The encoded protein is CASSEETAIFQETQYF.

A few counts support this clone. This CDR3 is also generated by other DNA sequences in the sample. The J gene is TRBJ1-5, the V gene TRBV19; 7 nucleotides align to TRBD1. With V trimmed by 3 bases and J by 5 bases, 1 base remained unmatched. The CDR3 contains 13 residues. Germline V gene sequence: CDR1 LNHDA, CDR2 SQIVND (reference sequence). This chain's CDR3 is CASSIDRDQPQHF. CDR3 coding DNA: TGTGCCAGTAGTATTGACAGGGATCAGCCCCAGCATTTT.

This clone has just a few counts. This chain connects TRBV7-9 to TRBJ2-7; 8 bases fit TRBD2. V dropped 5 bases and J dropped 0; count of bases not matched to a gene: 6. The germline CDR1 and CDR2 sequences are SEHNR and FQNEAQ (reference sequence). The CDR3 runs to 15 residues. This CDR3 reads CASSLSGVRSYEQYF. In nucleotides, the CDR3 is TGTGCCAGCAGCCTTAGCGGGGTACGCTCCTACGAGCAGTACTTC.

The rearrangement links TRBV6-5 to TRBJ2-7, with D possibly TRBD1 on 5 matching bases. The V gene lost 0 bases and the J gene lost 0 bases, with 9 bases spanning the gap. The CDR3 is made up of 15 amino acids. The germline gives CDR1 MNHEY, CDR2 SVGAGI. The CDR3 here is CASSYSGRDSYEQYF. The CDR3 DNA follows: TGTGCCAGCAGTTACTCGGGCAGGGACTCCTACGAGCAGTACTTC.

This clone was detected only a few times. The chain has TRBV7-6 and TRBJ2-7; TRBD1 agrees at 10 bases. CDR1 is SGHVS and CDR2 is FNYEAQ in the germline V gene. This CDR3 has 14 amino acids. Unmatched junction bases numbered 2, after V lost 3 bases and J lost 3 bases. As DNA, the CDR3 is TGTGCCAGCAGCTTGGACAGGGGGTTCTACGAGCAGTACTTC. This gives the protein CASSLDRGFYEQYF. Supplemented by reference TRBV7-6 and TRBJ2-7, the full variable domain reads GAGVSQSPRYKVTKRGQDVALRCDPISGHVSLYWYRQALGQGPEFLTYFNYEAQQDKSGLPNDRFSAERPEGSISTLTIQRTEQRDSAMYRCASSLDRGFYEQYFGPGTRLTVT.

In this sample, this clone turned up a few times. The rearrangement joins TRBV2 to TRBJ1-5, with a weak D call TRBD1 (6 bases). With 4 bases removed from V and 7 bases from J, the gap between germline ends came to 14 bases. The length of the CDR3 is 14 residues. CDR1 and CDR2 (germline): SNHLY, FYNNEI. The CDR3 sequence: CASSVQGWDQPQHF. CDR3 DNA sequence: TGTGCCAGCAGTGTACAGGGCTGGGACCAGCCCCAGCATTTT.

This clone was detected a few times. J is TRBJ2-7 and V is TRBV5-1, with D unclear. The CDR3 is 12 residues long. The V end was cut by 7 bases, the J end by 5 bases, with 13 bases between. Germline CDR1 is SGHRS and CDR2 is YFSETQ. CDR3 sequence reads: CASAEAFHEQYF. The CDR3 nucleotides read TGCGCCAGCGCGGAAGCGTTCCACGAGCAGTACTTC.

The genes are TRBV4-3 and TRBJ1-2, with TRBD1 identical over 10 bases. V shed 1 base, J shed 2 bases, and the junction held 7 bases outside the gene matches. Germline loops: CDR1 LGHNA, CDR2 YSLEER. The CDR3 totals 17 residues. CDR3 sequence reads: CASSQALLGQGNYGYTF. The DNA for the CDR3 is TGCGCCAGCAGCCAAGCCCTCTTGGGACAGGGGAACTATGGCTACACCTTC.

The chain is built from TRBV5-1 and TRBJ2-6; D gene ambiguous. The length of the CDR3 is 16 residues. Trimming took 4 bases from V and 4 from J, leaving 15 bases between them. Germline V gene sequence: CDR1 SGHRS, CDR2 YFSETQ. CDR3 loop: CASSRTVLAGANVLTF. The CDR3, as DNA: TGCGCCAGCAGCCGAACGGTCCTGGCAGGGGCCAACGTCCTGACTTTC.

The CDR3 sequence is CASSLADRNTEAFF. CDR3 nucleotide sequence: TGTGCCAGCAGCTTAGCCGACAGGAACACTGAAGCTTTCTTT. This rearrangement joins TRBV7-2 to TRBJ1-1, with a possible D match to TRBD1 (5 bases). V was shortened by 0 bases and J by 1 base, with 6 bases between the two germline ends. CDR3 length: 14 amino acids. Germline V gene sequence: CDR1 SGHTA, CDR2 FQGNSA.

The sample holds a few counts of this clone. This sample includes further DNA sequences coding for the same CDR3. The rearrangement joins TRBV5-1 to TRBJ2-1; 9 bases agree with TRBD2. Germline loops: CDR1 SGHRS, CDR2 YFSETQ. The J segment lost 1 base and the V segment lost 4 bases, leaving 3 bases of the junction unmatched. This CDR3 has 15 residues. The CDR3 DNA reads as TGCGCCAGCAGCCTTAGCGGGGGATCCTACAATGAGCAGTTCTTC. Amino acids: CASSLSGGSYNEQFF. Variable domain in full (rest from reference TRBV5-1 and TRBJ2-1): KAGVTQTPRYLIKTRGQQVTLSCSPISGHRSVSWYQQTPGQGLQFLFEYFSETQRNKGNFPGRFSGRQFSNSRSEMNVSTLELGDSALYLCASSLSGGSYNEQFFGPGTRLTVL.

V is TRBV7-9 and J is TRBJ2-3, with D unclear. Trimming took 1 base from V and 4 from J, leaving 12 bases between them. CDR3 length: 15 amino acids. CDR1 and CDR2 (germline): SEHNR, FQNEAQ (reference sequence). The CDR3 protein is CASSLDLVGADTQYF. CDR3 coding DNA: TGTGCCAGCAGCTTAGATCTAGTGGGCGCAGATACGCAGTATTTT.

The chain links TRBV7-8 to TRBJ1-5; D is unclear. This CDR3 region has 13 residues. The V gene lost 5 bases and the J gene lost 2 bases, with 7 bases spanning the gap. Germline V gene lookup returns CDR1 SGHVS and CDR2 FQNEAQ. CDR3 in amino acids: CASSPIGNQPQHF. The DNA for the CDR3 is TGTGCCAGCAGCCCGATAGGCAATCAGCCCCAGCATTTT.

The chain combines TRBV7-6 with TRBJ2-7; D possibly matches TRBD1 or TRBD2 (6 bases each). Germline lookup yields CDR1 SGHVS and CDR2 FNYEAQ. The CDR3 is made up of 14 amino acids. Trimming stripped 3 bases from V and 1 base from J, with 10 bases between. CDR3 residues: CASSFRGGSYEQYF. In nucleotides, the CDR3 is TGTGCCAGCAGCTTTCGAGGGGGGTCCTACGAGCAGTACTTC.